Below are 31 T cell receptor beta chains sequenced from a single sample in a study of blood T cell repertoires in COVID-19. The repertoire was sequenced with immunoSEQ multiplex PCR; TCRdb's copy has only in-frame clones and lacks some. The data contain 250,000 or so clones, about 90% of them seen just once; the ten biggest clones take up roughly 2%. What was sequenced was peripheral blood. The source is an older woman with COVID-19, enrolled during active disease.

The chain couples TRBV25-1 to TRBJ1-1; D might be TRBD1 (5 bases). This CDR3 region has 15 residues. Germline values: CDR1 MGHDK, CDR2 SYGVNS. Trimming took off 4 bases at V and 0 bases at J, with 12 bases between the two ends. CDR3 protein: CASSATVRMNTEAFF. The CDR3 nucleotides read TGTGCCAGCAGTGCGACAGTAAGAATGAACACTGAAGCTTTCTTT.

V usage is TRBV3-1 (or the pseudogene TRBV3-2) and J usage is TRBJ2-2, with D possibly TRBD2 on 5 matching bases. Germline CDR1 and CDR2: LGHDT and YNNKEL (reference sequence). Deletions cut 0 bases from V and 4 bases from J, with 9 bases between. This CDR3 spans 15 amino acids. Here the CDR3 reads CASSQDFGVTGELFF. Written as DNA, the CDR3 is TGTGCCAGCAGCCAAGATTTCGGGGTCACCGGGGAGCTGTTTTTT.

The chain's CDR3 is CASSQGLGNTIYF. DNA of the CDR3: TGTGCCAGCAGCCAAGGACTTGGAAACACCATATATTTT. The chain has TRBV4-2 and TRBJ1-3; no reliable D call. Germline V gene lookup returns CDR1 LGHNA and CDR2 YNFKEQ. The CDR3 is 13 residues long. Trimming stripped 1 base from V and 3 bases from J, with 4 bases between.

This clone appeared a single time. The chain uses TRBV9 and TRBJ2-1; 9 positions match TRBD1. Losses at the gene ends were 3 bases for V and 6 bases for J; bases not matched to a gene: 7. The CDR3 totals 15 residues. The germline CDR1 and CDR2 sequences are SGDLS and YYNGEE. In nucleotides, the CDR3 is TGTGCCAGCAGCGCACAGGGGGCTAGAAGCAATGAGCAGTTCTTC. It specifies CASSAQGARSNEQFF. Using reference TRBV9 and TRBJ2-1 for the parts outside the CDR3, the full variable domain is DSGVTQTPKHLITATGQRVTLRCSPRSGDLSVYWYQQSLDQGLQFLIQYYNGEERAKGNILERFSAQQFPDLHSELNLSSLELGDSALYFCASSAQGARSNEQFFGPGTRLTVL.

V and J are TRBV4-3 and TRBJ1-2; unclear D gene. CDR1 and CDR2 (germline): LGHNA, YSLEER. This CDR3 spans 18 amino acids. Trimming removed 4 bases at V and 0 bases at J, with 21 bases between. CDR3 sequence reads: CASSPEPLTYRANYGYTF. The CDR3 coding sequence is TGCGCCAGCAGCCCCGAGCCTCTAACCTATCGGGCTAACTATGGCTACACCTTC.

The rearrangement joins TRBV30 to TRBJ1-2; D unresolved. The CDR3 loop spans 12 amino acids. Germline-derived CDR1 and CDR2 are GTSNPN and SVGIG (reference sequence). Trimming shortened V by 1 base and J by 4 bases, and 7 bases separated the two germline ends. CDR3 protein: CAWSGRVYGYTF. CDR3 DNA sequence: TGTGCCTGGAGTGGCCGGGTCTATGGCTACACCTTC.

The V call is TRBV19, the J call TRBJ1-2; 7 bases map to TRBD1. CDR1 and CDR2 (germline): LNHDA, SQIVND (reference sequence). This CDR3 contains 15 residues. V shed 7 bases, J shed 2 bases, and the junction held 10 bases outside the gene matches. The CDR3 DNA sequence: TGTGCCAGTACCCTGACAGGGAACTCCAACTATGGCTACACCTTC. This translates into CASTLTGNSNYGYTF.

The table lists this clone with a few counts. This chain joins TRBV6-4 and TRBJ2-3; 9 positions match TRBD2. V shed 0 bases and J 1 base; nucleotides not matched to a gene: 2. This CDR3 spans 16 amino acids. Germline CDR1 MRHNA, CDR2 SNTAGT. CDR3 nucleotide sequence: TGTGCCAGCAGTGACTCGGCTAGCGGGGGCACAGATACGCAGTATTTT. This gives the protein CASSDSASGGTDTQYF.

The chain employs TRBV7-2 and TRBJ2-5, with D possibly TRBD2 on 7 matching bases. V gave up 0 bases and J gave up 5 bases, with 13 bases separating them. CDR1 and CDR2 from the germline V gene are SGHTA and FQGNSA. The CDR3 runs 15 residues. The CDR3 here is CASSLAGGPGETQYF. The CDR3 DNA follows: TGTGCCAGCAGCTTAGCGGGGGGGCCCGGGGAGACCCAGTACTTC.

This chain connects TRBV3-1 (or the pseudogene TRBV3-2) to TRBJ1-1; D not certain. The CDR3 extends over 13 amino acids. Trimming took 7 bases from V and 7 from J, leaving 16 bases between them. Germline V CDR1 and CDR2: LGHDT, YNNKEL (reference sequence). The CDR3 reads CASTNLGRGEAFF. The DNA of the CDR3 is TGTGCCAGCACTAACCTAGGACGGGGTGAAGCTTTCTTT.

J is TRBJ1-2 and V is TRBV5-1; D uncertain. From germline, CDR1 is SGHRS and CDR2 YFSETQ. V gave up 0 bases and J gave up 1 base, with 7 bases separating them. The CDR3 covers 14 residues. The CDR3 loop is CASSLDSLNYGYTF. The CDR3 nucleotides are TGCGCCAGCAGCTTGGACAGCCTTAACTATGGCTACACCTTC.

The V call is TRBV5-1, the J call TRBJ1-1, with D perhaps matching TRBD1 (6 bases). Trimming cost V 4 bases and J 7 bases, with 17 bases left between them. The CDR3 contains 14 residues. Germline-derived CDR1 and CDR2 are SGHRS and YFSETQ. The DNA for the CDR3 is TGCGCCAGCAGCAGCAGGGGAGGGACATTTGAAGCTTTCTTT. As protein: CASSSRGGTFEAFF.

The chain joins TRBV6-5 to TRBJ2-2; 7 positions agree with TRBD1. Trimming cost V 2 bases and J 7 bases; bases outside gene matches: 7. Germline assignment: CDR1 MNHEY and CDR2 SVGAGI. The CDR3 runs 15 residues. CDR3 loop: CASSYAGGEVGELFF. For the CDR3, the DNA is TGTGCCAGCAGTTACGCAGGGGGTGAAGTCGGGGAGCTGTTTTTT.

This chain joins TRBV10-3 and TRBJ2-3; 10 nucleotides agree with TRBD2. The germline V gene encodes CDR1 ENHRY and CDR2 SYGVKD. Trimming took 10 bases from V and 4 from J; bases not matched to a gene: 5. This CDR3 region has 13 residues. CDR3 coding DNA: TGTGCCACCAGGACTAGCGGCGCAGATACGCAGTATTTT. This encodes CATRTSGADTQYF.

J is TRBJ1-2 and V is TRBV30; 9 positions agree with TRBD1. Germline-derived CDR1 and CDR2 are GTSNPN and SVGIG (reference sequence). This CDR3 has 16 residues. The junction had 10 bases not matched to a gene; V was cut back by 1 base and J by 4 bases. CDR3 nucleotides: TGTGCCTGGAGTGGAGCCGGGACAGGGTGGGGCTATGGCTACACCTTC. Amino acids: CAWSGAGTGWGYGYTF. Complete variable domain (other parts from reference TRBV30 and TRBJ1-2): SQTIHQWPATLVQPVGSPLSLECTVEGTSNPNLYWYRQAAGRGLQLLFYSVGIGQISSEVPQNLSASRPQDRQFILSSKKLLLSDSGFYLCAWSGAGTGWGYGYTFGSGTRLTVV.

This clone was observed once. The CDR3 here is CASIPTRISTDTQYF. As DNA, the CDR3 is TGTGCCAGTATACCGACACGGATTTCCACAGATACGCAGTATTTT. This chain connects TRBV19 to TRBJ2-3; D is unclear. Trimming cost V 7 bases and J 2 bases, with 16 bases left between them. This CDR3 contains 15 residues. Germline V CDR1 and CDR2: LNHDA, SQIVND (reference sequence).

CDR3 residues: CASSLGAQVNAEEAFF. The CDR3, as DNA: TGTGCCAGCAGCTTGGGGGCACAGGTAAACGCCGAAGAAGCTTTCTTT. J is TRBJ1-1 and V is TRBV5-4; weak D call: TRBD1 (5 bases). CDR3 length: 16 residues. Looked up from germline, CDR1 is SGHNT and CDR2 is YYREEE (reference sequence). The germline V and J ends were trimmed by 0 bases and 8 bases, with 20 bases remaining between them.

The V gene is TRBV9, the J gene TRBJ2-4; 8 positions match TRBD1. Germline V CDR1 and CDR2: SGDLS, YYNGEE. This CDR3 is 15 amino acids long. The junction had 5 bases not matched to a gene; V was cut back by 1 base and J by 5 bases. The CDR3: CASSVHGQGENIQYF. The DNA of the CDR3 is TGTGCCAGCAGCGTACACGGACAGGGAGAAAACATTCAGTACTTC. The full variable domain, in which reference TRBV9 and TRBJ2-4 provide the parts outside the CDR3, is DSGVTQTPKHLITATGQRVTLRCSPRSGDLSVYWYQQSLDQGLQFLIQYYNGEERAKGNILERFSAQQFPDLHSELNLSSLELGDSALYFCASSVHGQGENIQYFGAGTRLSVL.

This chain links TRBV5-6 with TRBJ1-2, with 8 bases lining up with TRBD1. The ends lost 4 bases at V and 5 bases at J; junction bases unmatched: 7. Germline V gives CDR1 SGHDT, CDR2 YYEEEE. The CDR3 runs to 14 residues. The CDR3 DNA sequence: TGTGCCAGCAGCCGGACAGGGTTGGGGTATGGCTACACCTTC. Its protein is CASSRTGLGYGYTF.

The chain employs TRBV19 and TRBJ1-1; 8 bases are shared with TRBD1. Germline CDR1 and CDR2: LNHDA and SQIVND (reference sequence). The CDR3 is 15 residues long. The V segment lost 6 bases and the J segment 1 base; nucleotides outside the gene matches: 7. This CDR3 reads CASRGTGTGNTEAFF. The DNA for the CDR3 is TGTGCCAGTAGAGGAACCGGGACAGGGAACACTGAAGCTTTCTTT.

The chain links TRBV18 to TRBJ1-1, with 8 bases aligning to TRBD1. The CDR3 is 15 residues long. Germline lookup yields CDR1 KGHSH and CDR2 LQKENI. Trimming cost V 3 bases and J 2 bases; bases outside gene matches: 5. The CDR3 DNA follows: TGTGCCAGCTCACCGTCGTCAGGGGGCAACACTGAAGCTTTCTTT. This translates into CASSPSSGGNTEAFF.

The CDR3 loop is CASTDDSNIAGRRTDTQYF. For the CDR3, the DNA is TGTGCCAGCACCGATGACTCGAATATAGCGGGTAGACGAACAGATACGCAGTATTTT. The V and J genes are TRBV21-1 and TRBJ2-3; the table's D call TRBD2 went unverified against the DNA. TRBV21-1 is described as a pseudogene. The length of the CDR3 is 19 residues.

The rearrangement links TRBV3-1 (or the pseudogene TRBV3-2) to TRBJ1-1; D is uncertain. This CDR3 is built from 12 residues. Per the germline V gene, CDR1 is LGHDT and CDR2 is YNNKEL (reference sequence). V dropped 3 bases and J dropped 8 bases, with 10 bases sitting between them. Here the CDR3 reads CASSQLGGEAFF. In DNA, the CDR3 is TGTGCCAGCAGCCAGCTCGGAGGGGAAGCTTTCTTT.

This clone has only a few counts. This chain connects TRBV19 to TRBJ1-4; D perhaps matches TRBD1 (5 bases). CDR3 length: 16 residues. Looked up from germline, CDR1 is LNHDA and CDR2 is SQIVND (reference sequence). V was shortened by 5 bases and J by 6 bases, with 19 bases between the two germline ends. CDR3 nucleotides: TGTGCCAGTAGTTACGGTGAGCTCGGGGGTCATGAAAAACTGTTTTTT. This encodes CASSYGELGGHEKLFF.

The chain links TRBV7-2 to TRBJ1-2; no clear D gene. Trimming took off 4 bases at V and 5 bases at J, with 14 bases between the two ends. CDR3 length: 14 residues. Per the germline V gene, CDR1 is SGHTA and CDR2 is FQGNSA. As DNA, the CDR3 is TGTGCCAGCAGCTCAGACCCCGGAGGATATGGCTACACCTTC. It translates to CASSSDPGGYGYTF.

The chain recombines TRBV18 with TRBJ2-1, with 8 nucleotides matching TRBD1. Germline values: CDR1 KGHSH, CDR2 LQKENI. This CDR3 comprises 17 residues. The ends lost 1 base at V and 7 bases at J; junction bases unmatched: 12. CDR3 loop: CASSPRFGRQGLNEQFF. The DNA of the CDR3 is TGTGCCAGCTCACCACGGTTTGGGAGACAGGGGCTTAATGAGCAGTTCTTC.

The gene calls are TRBV19 and TRBJ2-5; the D is unclear. This CDR3 region has 11 residues. V lost 3 bases and J lost 4, with 3 bases in between. Germline CDR1 LNHDA, CDR2 SQIVND (reference sequence). The CDR3 reads CASSMAETQYF. In DNA, the CDR3 is TGTGCCAGTAGTATGGCAGAGACCCAGTACTTC. Drawing the rest from reference TRBV19 and TRBJ2-5, the complete variable domain is DGGITQSPKYLFRKEGQNVTLSCEQNLNHDAMYWYRQDPGQGLRLIYYSQIVNDFQKGDIAEGYSVSREKKESFPLTVTSAQKNPTAFYLCASSMAETQYFGPGTRLLVL.

V gene TRBV19 combines with J gene TRBJ1-5; 9 nucleotides line up with TRBD1. The CDR3 covers 16 residues. Germline lookup yields CDR1 LNHDA and CDR2 SQIVND (reference sequence). With 0 bases clipped from V and 6 bases from J, the junction kept 6 bases outside the gene matches. The CDR3 loop is CASSIDHGTGFQPQHF. The CDR3 region has the DNA TGTGCCAGTAGTATAGATCATGGGACAGGGTTTCAGCCCCAGCATTTT. Supplemented by reference TRBV19 and TRBJ1-5, the full variable domain reads DGGITQSPKYLFRKEGQNVTLSCEQNLNHDAMYWYRQDPGQGLRLIYYSQIVNDFQKGDIAEGYSVSREKKESFPLTVTSAQKNPTAFYLCASSIDHGTGFQPQHFGDGTRLSIL.

V usage is TRBV5-1 and J usage is TRBJ2-5, with a possible D match to TRBD2 (6 bases). V lost 4 bases and J lost 5, with 15 bases in between. In germline, CDR1 is SGHRS, CDR2 YFSETQ. The CDR3 length is 14 residues. CDR3 loop: CASSPRVGRETQYF. The DNA of the CDR3 is TGCGCCAGCAGCCCCAGGGTAGGGAGGGAGACCCAGTACTTC.

The chain employs TRBV29-1 and TRBJ2-3; 7 bases agree with TRBD1. CDR1 and CDR2 from the germline V gene are SQVTM and ANQGSEA. The trim removed 4 bases at V and 2 bases at J, leaving 9 bases unmatched. This CDR3 region has 15 residues. CDR3 loop: CSVAQTGSYTDTQYF. The CDR3 coding sequence is TGCAGCGTTGCTCAGACAGGGTCCTACACAGATACGCAGTATTTT.

The chain carries TRBV11-2 and TRBJ1-5, with 7 bases matching TRBD1. V shed 4 bases, J shed 6 bases, and the junction held 9 bases outside the gene matches. CDR1 is SGHAT, CDR2 FQNNGV, per germline. This CDR3 has 15 residues. The CDR3 protein is CASSYTRGLGQPQHF. In DNA, the CDR3 is TGTGCCAGCAGCTATACTAGGGGGCTGGGTCAGCCCCAGCATTTT.